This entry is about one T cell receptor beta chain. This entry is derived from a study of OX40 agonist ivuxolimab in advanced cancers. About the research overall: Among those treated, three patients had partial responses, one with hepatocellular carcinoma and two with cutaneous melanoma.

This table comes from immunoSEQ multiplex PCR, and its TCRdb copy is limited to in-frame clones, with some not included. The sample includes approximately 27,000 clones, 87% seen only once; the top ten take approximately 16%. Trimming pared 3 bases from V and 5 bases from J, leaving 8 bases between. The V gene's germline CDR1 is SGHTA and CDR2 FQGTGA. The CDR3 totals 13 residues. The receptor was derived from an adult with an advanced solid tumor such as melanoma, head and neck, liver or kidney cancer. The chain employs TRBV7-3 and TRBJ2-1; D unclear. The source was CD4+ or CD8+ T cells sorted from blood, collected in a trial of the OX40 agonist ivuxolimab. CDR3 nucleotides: TGTGCCAGCAGCTTGTACGACAACAATGAGCAGTTCTTC. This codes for CASSLYDNNEQFF. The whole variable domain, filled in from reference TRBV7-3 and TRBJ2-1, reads GAGVSQTPSNKVTEKGKYVELRCDPISGHTALYWYRQSLGQGPEFLIYFQGTGAADDSGLPNDRFFAVRPEGSVSTLKIQRTERGDSAVYLCASSLYDNNEQFFGPGTRLTVL.